This TCR beta chain was recorded in a study of low-dose radiotherapy and immunotherapy resistance in tumors. Time point indicated: after trial treatment. The treatment denotes: LDRT plus nivolumab, ipilimumab, low-dose cyclophosphamide and aspirin (RACIN trial). The CDR3 contains 13 residues. Trimming removed 2 bases at V and 6 bases at J, with 11 bases between. Germline V gene sequence: CDR1 SGHTA, CDR2 FQGNSA. In regard to this clonotype: A much larger clone lies a single base off, so this may be a read error.

Priming of first-strand cDNA relied on TRAV- and TRBV-specific primers (covering alpha and beta chains). With a constant-region primer and a V-primer adapter, TCRs were subjected to 20 PCR cycles of amplification. From the reads, TCRdb called clonotypes with MiXCR, one entry per CDR3 protein. The sample carries 60,000 or so distinct CDR3 sequences, approximately 22% recorded once. This sequence joins TRBV7-2 and TRBJ2-7; D not resolved. The receptor's source is a male donor with prostate cancer. The source material was PBMCs, sampled after low-dose radiotherapy plus immunotherapy. The CDR3 is CASSLPWCGEQYF. The CDR3 DNA reads as TGTGCCAGCAGCTTACCATGGTGCGGCGAGCAGTACTTC.